These 21 T cell receptor beta chains were all obtained from the same sample, sequenced in a study of cytomegalovirus exposure and HLA in healthy donors. Primers included in the PCR were 60 Vbeta and 13 Jbeta primers. The protocol was immunoSEQ multiplex PCR, while the TCRdb copy is restricted to in-frame clones and leaves out a portion. Counted here are 150,000 or so clones, roughly 73% occurring once; the ten biggest clones make up 1.6%. Sequencing used PBMCs. The receptors originated from a woman aged 18-30 years in good health and CMV-seronegative.

The V and J genes are TRBV4-3 and TRBJ2-3; 12 nucleotides match TRBD2. V dropped 0 bases and J dropped 1; count of bases not matched to a gene: 14. This CDR3 is built from 21 residues. From germline, CDR1 is LGHNA and CDR2 YSLEER. The CDR3 protein is CASSQDLPSGGARRGTDTQYF. The CDR3 region has the DNA TGCGCCAGCAGCCAAGATCTGCCTAGCGGGGGGGCCCGCCGGGGCACAGATACGCAGTATTTT.

This clone was seen a single time. Other nucleotide sequences from this sample produce the same CDR3. The V gene is TRBV7-9, the J gene TRBJ2-5; 7 bases fit TRBD1. This CDR3 region has 14 residues. Germline CDR1 SEHNR, CDR2 FQNEAQ (reference sequence). Trimming removed 1 base from V and 5 bases from J; junction bases left unmatched: 4. This chain's CDR3 is CASSLVYRGETQYF. In DNA, the CDR3 is TGTGCCAGCAGCTTAGTCTACAGGGGTGAGACCCAGTACTTC.

This chain joins TRBV11-3 and TRBJ2-4; 9 bases map to TRBD2. The V and J ends lost 2 bases and 6 bases, in that order; junction bases with no gene match: 5. This CDR3 is 15 amino acids long. Germline V gene lookup returns CDR1 SGHNT and CDR2 YENEEA. The CDR3 sequence: CASSLWGREGNIQYF. In DNA, the CDR3 is TGTGCCAGCAGCTTATGGGGGCGGGAGGGAAACATTCAGTACTTC.

This chain uses TRBV5-1 with TRBJ2-1, with D possibly matching TRBD1 (5 bases). Germline-derived CDR1 and CDR2 are SGHRS and YFSETQ. The V end lost 1 base, the J end lost 9 bases, and 11 bases lay between the germline ends. This CDR3 has 13 amino acids. The CDR3 DNA follows: TGCGCCAGCAGCTTGATGTGGGGCAGTGAGCAGTTCTTC. Translation: CASSLMWGSEQFF. The whole variable domain, filled in from reference TRBV5-1 and TRBJ2-1, reads KAGVTQTPRYLIKTRGQQVTLSCSPISGHRSVSWYQQTPGQGLQFLFEYFSETQRNKGNFPGRFSGRQFSNSRSEMNVSTLELGDSALYLCASSLMWGSEQFFGPGTRLTVL.

The gene calls are TRBV28 and TRBJ1-1; no definite D call. Germline V CDR1 and CDR2: MDHEN, SYDVKM. CDR3 length equals 12 residues. V was pared by 6 bases and J by 5 bases, with 10 bases between. The CDR3 is CASRGRGTEAFF. The CDR3 nucleotides read TGTGCCAGCAGGGGTAGAGGTACTGAAGCTTTCTTT.

This clone was recorded a few times. This chain links TRBV28 with TRBJ1-2, with D possibly being TRBD1 (5 bases). The CDR3 is 12 residues long. The V gene lost 2 bases and the J gene lost 5 bases, with 6 bases spanning the gap. Germline CDR1 MDHEN, CDR2 SYDVKM. This chain's CDR3 is CASSLDSYGYTF. CDR3 nucleotides: TGTGCCAGCAGTTTAGACAGTTATGGCTACACCTTC.

The chain carries TRBV2 and TRBJ1-5; a weak D match, TRBD1 (5 bases). In germline, CDR1 is SNHLY, CDR2 FYNNEI. This CDR3 has 14 residues. Trimming removed 4 bases at V and 5 bases at J, with 12 bases between. This chain's CDR3 is CASSGGEGYQPQHF. The CDR3 DNA reads TGTGCCAGCAGTGGGGGGGAGGGATATCAGCCCCAGCATTTT.

This clone was detected a few times. This chain joins TRBV27 and TRBJ1-1; D perhaps matches TRBD1 (5 bases). Germline loops: CDR1 MNHEY, CDR2 SMNVEV (reference sequence). The V gene lost 2 bases and the J gene lost 4 bases, with 14 bases spanning the gap. This CDR3 comprises 15 residues. CDR3 protein: CASSLGGWRATEAFF. Here the CDR3 DNA reads TGTGCCAGCAGTTTAGGGGGGTGGCGTGCCACTGAAGCTTTCTTT.

J is TRBJ2-5 and V is TRBV5-1; TRBD2 matches 10 bases. The J segment lost 3 bases and the V segment lost 9 bases, leaving 8 bases of the junction unmatched. CDR3 size: 14 residues. Germline V gene sequence: CDR1 SGHRS, CDR2 YFSETQ. Written as DNA, the CDR3 is TGCGCCACCCAGCGGGGGGGCCTTAAAGAGACCCAGTACTTC. It encodes CATQRGGLKETQYF.

The sample holds many counts of this clone. The gene calls are TRBV6-1 and TRBJ1-4; 7 nucleotides line up with TRBD1. Germline V gene sequence: CDR1 MNHNS, CDR2 SASEGT. V lost 2 bases, J lost 7 bases, and 4 bases stayed unmatched. The CDR3 spans 14 residues. CDR3 amino acids: CASSERQGREKLFF. CDR3 in DNA: TGTGCCAGCAGTGAAAGACAGGGCCGTGAAAAACTGTTTTTT.

The table lists this clone with a few counts. V gene TRBV11-1 combines with J gene TRBJ2-4, with a tentative D call TRBD2 (5 bases). The CDR3 has 14 residues. Germline values: CDR1 SGHAT, CDR2 FQDESV (reference sequence). The ends were cut back, 2 bases at V and 6 bases at J, with 11 bases in the middle. The CDR3, as DNA: TGTGCCAGCAGCTTAAGGGCAGGAGGAAACATTCAGTACTTC. Its translation: CASSLRAGGNIQYF.

The sample holds a few counts of this clone. J is TRBJ2-5 and V is TRBV10-3; the match to TRBD2 covers 8 bases. The junction had 8 bases not matched to a gene; V was cut back by 5 bases and J by 0 bases. The CDR3 consists of 16 residues. Germline lookup yields CDR1 ENHRY and CDR2 SYGVKD. For the CDR3, the DNA is TGTGCCATCAGTCCAATAGCGGGGTCGTACCAAGAGACCCAGTACTTC. This gives the protein CAISPIAGSYQETQYF.

The chain couples TRBV7-2 to TRBJ2-3; D gene ambiguous. CDR1 and CDR2 (germline): SGHTA, FQGNSA. CDR3 length: 15 residues. Trimming took 1 base from V and 0 from J, leaving 8 bases between them. In nucleotides, the CDR3 is TGTGCCAGCAGCTTAGAATACTCTAGCACAGATACGCAGTATTTT. Translation: CASSLEYSSTDTQYF.

The gene calls are TRBV28 and TRBJ1-5, with 9 bases that match TRBD1. This CDR3 has 13 amino acids. The junction had 2 bases not matched to a gene; V was cut back by 5 bases and J by 6 bases. CDR1 and CDR2 (germline): MDHEN, SYDVKM. This CDR3 is CASSTGGGQPQHF. The CDR3 bases are TGTGCCAGCAGTACAGGGGGCGGTCAGCCCCAGCATTTT.

This clone was counted between two and nine times. V usage is TRBV7-3 and J usage is TRBJ2-7, with 7 positions matching TRBD2. The trim removed 1 base at V and 3 bases at J, leaving 18 bases unmatched. This CDR3 has 19 amino acids. Germline CDR1 and CDR2: SGHTA and FQGTGA. The CDR3 DNA is TGTGCCAGCAGCTTAATATCCATAATATGGTTGCGGACTAGCTACGAGCAGTACTTC. It translates to CASSLISIIWLRTSYEQYF.

V is TRBV12-2 and J is TRBJ2-1; the table assigns TRBD1, which was not confirmed against the DNA. TRBV12-2 is listed as a pseudogene. The CDR3 has 18 residues. CDR3 DNA sequence: TGTGCAAGTCTCCCGGGACAGGGGACCCGGGGGCGGCGGCATGAGCAGTTCTTC. Amino acids: CASLPGQGTRGRRHEQFF.

The V call is TRBV10-1, the J call TRBJ2-1; TRBD1 aligns across 7 bases. CDR3 length equals 15 residues. Germline values: CDR1 WNHNN, CDR2 SYGVQD (reference sequence). After removal of 4 bases from V and 3 bases from J, the junction contained 6 bases not matched to a gene. CDR3 nucleotides: TGCGCCAGCAGTGTCCGACAGGGTGTCTACAATGAGCAGTTCTTC. Translation: CASSVRQGVYNEQFF.

The chain joins TRBV6-1 to TRBJ1-5, with 10 bases identical to TRBD1. The CDR3 loop spans 18 amino acids. Germline values: CDR1 MNHNS, CDR2 SASEGT. The junction had 15 bases not matched to a gene; V was cut back by 3 bases and J by 7 bases. CDR3 in DNA: TGTGCCAGCAGTGACCGGGCCCCGGGACAGGGGACTGGGCAGCCCCAGCATTTT. It is translated as CASSDRAPGQGTGQPQHF.

The rearrangement joins TRBV19 to TRBJ2-3; 9 positions match TRBD2. Trimming at V came to 4 bases and at J to 4 bases, leaving 3 bases not matched to a gene. Looked up from germline, CDR1 is LNHDA and CDR2 is SQIVND (reference sequence). This CDR3 comprises 14 residues. CDR3 region: CASSRAGGADTQYF. DNA of the CDR3: TGTGCCAGTAGTAGAGCGGGGGGAGCAGATACGCAGTATTTT.

The chain recombines TRBV19 with TRBJ2-1, with 7 bases lining up with TRBD2. This CDR3 region has 16 residues. CDR1 and CDR2 from the germline V gene are LNHDA and SQIVND (reference sequence). V shed 6 bases and J 8 bases; nucleotides not matched to a gene: 16. Here the CDR3 DNA reads TGTGCCAGTAGACTGACTTGGACTAGGATTTTCGATGAGCAGTTCTTC. Protein product: CASRLTWTRIFDEQFF.

A few counts support this clone. The chain has TRBV2 and TRBJ2-7; D call uncertain. V lost 8 bases and J 0 bases, leaving 8 bases between the germline ends. CDR3 length: 12 residues. Germline loops: CDR1 SNHLY, CDR2 FYNNEI. CDR3 DNA: TGTGCCAGCCGGGTGAGCTCCTACGAGCAGTACTTC. As protein: CASRVSSYEQYF.